The 3 T cell receptor beta chains below come from one sample, sequenced in a study of beta chain features in type 1 diabetes. Reverse transcribing all isolated RNA meant expressed TCRB transcripts were sequenced. Sequenced by immunoSEQ multiplex PCR; TCRdb stores in-frame clones only, minus some. The data show around 300,000 clones, approximately 10% seen once. The sequencing sample was made of naive CD4+ T cells from blood. These receptors came from a woman aged 30 to 39 in good health.

A few counts support this clone. This sequence joins TRBV10-3 and TRBJ1-5; TRBD1 is a possible D gene (6 bases). The V end was cut by 10 bases, the J end by 3 bases, with 10 bases between. The CDR3 extends over 12 amino acids. Per the germline V gene, CDR1 is ENHRY and CDR2 is SYGVKD. CDR3 loop: CATRTVNQPQHF. The CDR3 nucleotides read TGTGCCACACGGACAGTCAATCAGCCCCAGCATTTT.

The chain couples TRBV28 to TRBJ2-7, with 8 nucleotides matching TRBD1. The ends lost 6 bases at V and 7 bases at J; junction bases unmatched: 23. This CDR3 spans 18 amino acids. Germline V gene lookup returns CDR1 MDHEN and CDR2 SYDVKM. CDR3 in amino acids: CASSPKPLRQGLRREQYF. CDR3 nucleotides: TGTGCCAGCAGCCCGAAGCCCCTGAGACAGGGGTTAAGACGGGAGCAGTACTTC.

This clone was seen only a few times. At one end the junction does not follow the germline gene, possibly because of a read error. The V call is TRBV7-7, the J call TRBJ2-1; 8 bases agree with TRBD1. Germline CDR1 and CDR2: SSHAT and FNYEAQ (reference sequence). The CDR3 is 15 amino acids. CDR3 DNA sequence: TGTGCTAGCAGGAGCGGACAGGGCTCCTACAATGAGCAGTTCTTC. It encodes CASRSGQGSYNEQFF.